Here is one T cell receptor beta chain with its context. The sample is drawn from a study of blood T cell repertoires in COVID-19. As for the study in general: The United States, Italy and Spain supplied acute and convalescent COVID-19 samples. From T cells, B-cell-depleted T cells, or PBMCs came the material, which was cDNA or gDNA.

Cohorts were based on clinical histories the participants reported. Original methodology: Reference gene primer amplification yielded estimated nucleated cell counts. Sequenced by immunoSEQ multiplex PCR; TCRdb stores in-frame clones only, minus some. The V and J calls and clone size were taken over from that table, and D and trimming were inferred from the DNA. The table lists some 180,000 clones, 70% to 85% of them singletons. Trimming cost V 1 base and J 5 bases, with 15 bases left between them. The germline V gene has CDR1 KGHSH and CDR2 LQKENI. This CDR3 region has 15 residues. This sequence originates from a woman in her sixties or seventies in a cohort exposed to, infected with or recovered from COVID-19 (not recorded which). Sequencing used PBMCs or T cells enriched from blood (not recorded which). The genes are TRBV18 and TRBJ2-7; D not resolved. CDR3 protein: CASSPQKHPANEQYF. For the CDR3, the DNA is TGTGCCAGCTCACCACAGAAACACCCCGCCAACGAGCAGTACTTC.